This TCR beta chain was captured in a study of T cells in Graves' hyperthyroidism and ophthalmopathy. Study-wide points: A model using 13 V-J features told ophthalmopathy apart from stable hyperthyroidism. Researchers found most expanded thyroid clonotypes above 0.001 in blood as well.

In patients aged 18 to 65, hyperthyroidism was newly diagnosed, with duration under 2 months. Exclusion followed for patients with uncontrolled infection, other autoimmune disease, pregnancy or lactation. RNA transcripts yielded amplified TCR beta CDR3 regions. The study used the HTBI primer set for a first-round RT-PCR of the TCR CDR3. MiXCR was run by TCRdb on the multiplex PCR reads, yielding one entry per CDR3 protein. The sample includes roughly 750,000 distinct CDR3 sequences, about a sixth seen only once; the top ten take around 8.1%. Germline CDR1 reads SGHRS; CDR2 reads YFSETQ. The CDR3 loop spans 16 amino acids. The ends were cut back, 1 base at V and 6 bases at J, with 19 bases in the middle. This clonotype was observed at least ten times. The antigen is not known.

Sequencing used blood. The chain links TRBV5-1 to TRBJ1-1; D might be TRBD1 (6 bases). This TCR was recovered from a man between 18 and 35 years old with Graves' hyperthyroidism. Here the CDR3 reads CASSLYPARGVAEAFF. The CDR3 DNA sequence: TGCGCCAGCAGCTTGTATCCGGCCAGGGGTGTTGCTGAAGCTTTCTTT. The full variable domain, with the rest looked up from reference TRBV5-1 and TRBJ1-1, is KAGVTQTPRYLIKTRGQQVTLSCSPISGHRSVSWYQQTPGQGLQFLFEYFSETQRNKGNFPGRFSGRQFSNSRSEMNVSTLELGDSALYLCASSLYPARGVAEAFFGQGTRLTVV.